These 10 T cell receptor beta chains were sequenced from one sample in a study of Tregs in tolerant kidney transplant recipients. Mixed chimerism was transient after nonmyeloablative marrow transplants from related graft donors. Assay: immunoSEQ multiplex PCR; the TCRdb copy retains only in-frame clones and omits some. This sample's table reports roughly 10,000 clones. The sequences come from CD8+ T cells from blood (PBMCs), collected 24 months after the transplant. The receptors derive from a human patient who received a combined kidney and bone marrow transplant. The T cells may come from the graft donor.

Concerning this clone itself: Coverage ceases 3 residues before the CDR3 finishes, and the germline J gene fills in the end. The chain is built from TRBV7-9 and TRBJ2-7; weak D call: TRBD1 (5 bases). The CDR3 contains 12 residues. V was cut by 5 bases and J by 4 bases, with 9 bases left in between. Looked up from germline, CDR1 is SEHNR and CDR2 is FQNEAQ (reference sequence). CDR3 DNA (partial): TGTGCCAGCAGCCCAAGGGGTTACGAG. Protein sequence: CASSPRGYE. The whole CDR3 reads CASSPRGYEQYF.

Comments on this clone: The CDR3 end is not reached by the read, which stops 3 residues before it; the germline J gene fills it in. The V and J genes are TRBV7-9 and TRBJ1-2, with TRBD1 as a possible D gene (6 bases). V gave up 2 bases and J gave up 5 bases, with 12 bases separating them. This CDR3 spans 14 amino acids. The germline V gene encodes CDR1 SEHNR and CDR2 FQNEAQ (reference sequence). CDR3 DNA, as far as it was read: TGTGCCAGCAGCTTATACAGGGAGCCGTATGGC. Residues: CASSLYREPYG. The full-length CDR3 reads as CASSLYREPYGYTF.

On this clone itself: The DNA ends 3 residues before the CDR3 does, and the rest of the CDR3 is filled in from the germline J gene. The chain links TRBV19 to TRBJ1-3; 9 nucleotides match TRBD1. V dropped 6 bases and J dropped 3; count of bases not matched to a gene: 6. This CDR3 is built from 15 residues. The germline V gene encodes CDR1 LNHDA and CDR2 SQIVND (reference sequence). CDR3 DNA, as far as it was read: TGTGCCAGTAGGGACAGGGGACTTTTTGGAAACACC. This sequence encodes CASRDRGLFGNT. The full CDR3 protein reads CASRDRGLFGNTIYF.

On this clone: The read halts 3 residues ahead of the CDR3 end, with the missing end drawn from the germline J gene. The chain joins TRBV4-1 to TRBJ2-7; the match to TRBD1 covers 8 bases. The V gene's germline CDR1 is MGHRA and CDR2 YSYEKL. V shed 2 bases, J shed 2 bases, and the junction held 2 bases outside the gene matches. CDR3 length equals 14 residues. The CDR3 sequence is CASSQRQGPYEQYF. The CDR3 DNA, read in part, is TGCGCCAGCAGCCAAAGACAGGGGCCCTACGAG.

A word on this clone: Coverage ceases 3 residues before the CDR3 finishes, and the germline J gene fills in the end. The rearrangement joins TRBV2 to TRBJ2-5; a possible D gene is TRBD1 (6 bases). Trimming removed 3 bases at V and 4 bases at J, with 21 bases between. The V gene's germline CDR1 is SNHLY and CDR2 FYNNEI. The CDR3 length is 17 residues. The sequenced CDR3 bases are TGTGCCAGCAGTGACCCAGACAGGACCCCCGAGGGAGAGACC. Protein: CASSDPDRTPEGET. The whole CDR3 is CASSDPDRTPEGETQYF.

Notes on this clone: With the read ending 3 residues before the CDR3 end, the germline J gene is used to fill in that end. The chain recombines TRBV11-2 with TRBJ2-1; a weak D match, TRBD2 (5 bases). This CDR3 has 15 amino acids. Trimming took 4 bases from V and 6 from J, leaving 16 bases between them. The germline V gene has CDR1 SGHAT and CDR2 FQNNGV. CDR3 protein: CASSSSLTTGNEQFF. Incomplete CDR3 DNA: TGTGCCAGCAGCTCCAGTTTGACTACGGGCAATGAG.

In the case of this clone: Coverage ceases 3 residues before the CDR3 finishes, and the germline J gene fills in the end. The chain uses TRBV29-1 and TRBJ2-7; 10 bases align to TRBD2. The CDR3 has 15 amino acids. CDR1 is SQVTM and CDR2 is ANQGSEA in the germline V gene. V shed 4 bases and J 4 bases; nucleotides not matched to a gene: 10. CDR3 region: CSVASILAGVYEQYF. The CDR3 bases that were read are TGCAGCGTTGCTAGTATCCTAGCGGGAGTTTACGAG.

On this clone: The read terminates 3 residues before the CDR3 end, so the remaining end is supplied by the germline J gene. The chain couples TRBV29-1 to TRBJ2-7; the match to TRBD1 covers 9 bases. With V trimmed by 7 bases and J by 0 bases, 7 bases remained unmatched. Germline assignment: CDR1 SQVTM and CDR2 ANQGSEA. The CDR3 has 14 residues. Incomplete CDR3 DNA: TGCAGCGGGCTAGGGACAGGGAACTCCTACGAG. It codes for CSGLGTGNSYE. The complete CDR3 protein is CSGLGTGNSYEQYF.

About this clone itself: The observed sequence ends 3 residues before the CDR3 terminus, with the missing tail filled in from the germline J gene. This sequence joins TRBV7-3 and TRBJ2-2; D may be TRBD2 (6 bases). The CDR3 contains 14 residues. Trimming pared 6 bases from V and 3 bases from J, leaving 11 bases between. Looked up from germline, CDR1 is SGHTA and CDR2 is FQGTGA. Partial CDR3 DNA: TGTGCCAGCAGTCAAGGAGGGTACACCGGGGAG. It translates to CASSQGGYTGE. The entire CDR3 reads CASSQGGYTGELFF.

Of note for this clone: Read coverage stops 3 residues before the CDR3 terminus; the germline J gene supplies the remainder. The J gene is TRBJ1-1, the V gene TRBV30, with 11 bases matching TRBD1. CDR1 is GTSNPN, CDR2 SVGIG, per germline (reference sequence). The CDR3 has 13 amino acids. The junction had 6 bases not matched to a gene; V was cut back by 8 bases and J by 4 bases. Incomplete CDR3 DNA: TGTGCCCAGGACGGGACAGGGGGCACTGAA. Residues: CAQDGTGGTE. The full CDR3 sequence reads CAQDGTGGTEAFF.